This T cell receptor beta chain was captured by sequencing in a study of blood T cells in healthy people across ages. Germline V gene lookup returns CDR1 DFQATT and CDR2 SNEGSKA (reference sequence). This CDR3 has 12 residues. V lost 2 bases and J 1 base, leaving 6 bases between the germline ends. Every sample had a minimum of 6.5 million PBMCs isolated. The second PCR ran roughly 6 to 11 cycles with a sample-barcoded 5' primer and J-beta primers. TCRdb redid the calling of the 5' RACE reads with MiXCR, one entry per CDR3 protein. The data hold approximately 790,000 distinct CDR3 sequences, with 60% to 80% observed a single time.

This chain joins TRBV20-1 and TRBJ2-7; unclear D gene. Material: blood. This receptor was taken from a man under 40 in good health. CDR3 sequence: CSARPESYEQYF. The CDR3 DNA reads TGCAGTGCTAGACCCGAGTCCTACGAGCAGTACTTC.